Below are 25 T cell receptor beta chains sequenced from a single sample in a study of cytomegalovirus exposure and HLA in healthy donors. Primers included in the PCR were 60 Vbeta and 13 Jbeta primers. Sequencing was performed with immunoSEQ multiplex PCR; in TCRdb, only in-frame clones are kept and a portion is missing. The sample lists approximately 150,000 clones, 70% to 85% seen once, with around 2% in the top ten. The specimen sequenced was PBMCs. These receptor sequences come from a middle-aged woman in good health and CMV-seronegative.

The chain recombines TRBV19 with TRBJ2-2, with D perhaps matching TRBD2 (5 bases). Deletions cut 3 bases from V and 3 bases from J, with 8 bases between. The germline V gene has CDR1 LNHDA and CDR2 SQIVND (reference sequence). The CDR3 extends over 14 amino acids. CDR3 protein: CASSIRGYTGELFF. The CDR3 region has the DNA TGTGCCAGTAGTATTCGAGGGTACACCGGGGAGCTGTTTTTT.

A word on this clone: Sequence at one end of the junction differs from germline and may be a read error. The chain carries TRBV5-5 and TRBJ1-3; TRBD1 matches at 8 bases. The germline CDR1 and CDR2 sequences are SGHKS and YYEKEE (reference sequence). CDR3 length: 12 residues. CDR3 sequence (DNA): TGTGCCAGCAGCAGGTCGGCGGGACAGGTACATTTT. Translating it yields CASSRSAGQVHF.

J is TRBJ2-1 and V is TRBV6-5; 7 bases align to TRBD1. The CDR3 is 16 residues long. CDR1 MNHEY and CDR2 SVGAGI come from the germline V gene. Germline trimming cut 4 bases from V and 0 bases from J; bases unmatched to any gene: 6. The CDR3 coding sequence is TGTGCCAGCAGTTCACAGGGGTCGAGCTCCTACAATGAGCAGTTCTTC. Its protein product is CASSSQGSSSYNEQFF.

The rearrangement links TRBV6-5 to TRBJ1-1; 8 bases line up with TRBD1. This CDR3 comprises 14 residues. Germline V CDR1 and CDR2: MNHEY, SVGAGI. After removal of 7 bases from V and 0 bases from J, the junction contained 4 bases not matched to a gene. CDR3 loop: CASNGDRLNTEAFF. The CDR3 DNA is TGTGCCAGCAATGGGGACAGGCTGAACACTGAAGCTTTCTTT.

The chain recombines TRBV7-9 with TRBJ1-6; D possibly corresponds to TRBD1 (5 bases). CDR1 and CDR2 (germline): SEHNR, FQNEAQ (reference sequence). Trimming left V 2 bases short and J 1 base short, with 6 bases between. This CDR3 comprises 15 residues. For the CDR3, the DNA is TGTGCCAGCAGCTTAAGGGGTTCCTATAATTCACCCCTCCACTTT. As protein: CASSLRGSYNSPLHF.

CDR3 region: CASSGTSGANEQYF. The CDR3 DNA sequence: TGTGCCAGCAGTGGGACTAGCGGAGCCAACGAGCAGTACTTC. The rearrangement uses TRBV6-6 and TRBJ2-7; 11 nucleotides agree with TRBD2. The CDR3 contains 14 residues. V shed 5 bases and J 5 bases; nucleotides not matched to a gene: 5. Germline values: CDR1 MNHNY, CDR2 SVGAGI (reference sequence).

V gene TRBV7-2 combines with J gene TRBJ1-4; 8 bases fit TRBD1. From germline, CDR1 is SGHTA and CDR2 FQGNSA. Trimming at V came to 6 bases and at J to 4 bases, leaving 7 bases not matched to a gene. This CDR3 comprises 15 residues. CDR3 protein: CASSPQGAVNEKLFF. The CDR3 bases are TGTGCCAGCAGTCCCCAGGGGGCAGTTAATGAAAAACTGTTTTTT.

The chain uses TRBV7-2 and TRBJ2-7; 11 bases are shared with TRBD1. CDR1 and CDR2 from the germline V gene are SGHTA and FQGNSA. CDR3 size: 15 residues. The V segment lost 3 bases and the J segment 4 bases; nucleotides outside the gene matches: 5. Here the CDR3 reads CASSFTGTGGYEQYF. The CDR3 DNA reads TGTGCCAGCAGCTTTACCGGGACAGGGGGATACGAGCAGTACTTC.

The V and J genes are TRBV10-3 and TRBJ2-1, with D possibly matching TRBD2 (5 bases). CDR1 and CDR2 from the germline V gene are ENHRY and SYGVKD. With 6 bases removed from V and 7 bases from J, the gap between germline ends came to 19 bases. CDR3 length: 15 amino acids. This chain's CDR3 is CAIRPSGEVGNEQFF. The DNA for the CDR3 is TGTGCCATCAGGCCGAGCGGAGAAGTTGGGAATGAGCAGTTCTTC.

The genes are TRBV28 and TRBJ1-2; 7 positions agree with TRBD1. V trimming: 5 bases; J trimming: 4 bases; junction bases outside the gene matches: 1. This CDR3 contains 12 residues. Germline V gives CDR1 MDHEN, CDR2 SYDVKM. The CDR3 reads CASSRTGYGYTF. Written as DNA, the CDR3 is TGTGCCAGCAGTCGGACAGGCTATGGCTACACCTTC.

V gene TRBV28 combines with J gene TRBJ1-5; D is unresolved. The CDR3 sequence is 14 residues long. V lost 1 base to trimming and J lost 6 bases, with 10 bases between them. CDR1 and CDR2 from the germline V gene are MDHEN and SYDVKM. The CDR3 reads CASSLSGFGQPQHF. DNA for the CDR3: TGTGCCAGCAGTTTATCAGGTTTCGGTCAGCCCCAGCATTTT.

J is TRBJ2-2 and V is TRBV14; perhaps TRBD2 as D (8 bases). V lost 4 bases and J lost 5, with 23 bases in between. Germline values: CDR1 SGHDN, CDR2 FVKESK. This CDR3 comprises 18 residues. The CDR3 sequence is CASSPHEGARGGTGELFF. In DNA form, the CDR3 reads TGTGCCAGCAGCCCCCATGAGGGGGCCCGCGGGGGGACCGGGGAGCTGTTTTTT.

This sequence joins TRBV6-6 and TRBJ2-5; 8 bases are shared with TRBD1. Looked up from germline, CDR1 is MNHNY and CDR2 is SVGAGI (reference sequence). With 6 bases clipped from V and 5 bases from J, the junction kept 8 bases outside the gene matches. CDR3 length equals 14 residues. The CDR3 protein is CASRKTGDWETQYF. DNA of the CDR3: TGTGCCAGCAGGAAGACAGGGGATTGGGAGACCCAGTACTTC.

The V gene is TRBV28, the J gene TRBJ1-1, with D possibly being TRBD1 (5 bases). V was pared by 2 bases and J by 1 base, with 8 bases between. The germline gives CDR1 MDHEN, CDR2 SYDVKM. The CDR3 has 14 amino acids. CDR3 nucleotides: TGTGCCAGCAGTTTAATTACAGGGAACACTGAAGCTTTCTTT. Its translation is CASSLITGNTEAFF.

The V and J genes are TRBV15 and TRBJ2-5, with D unclear. The CDR3 is 13 residues long. The germline V and J ends were trimmed by 2 bases and 2 bases, with 6 bases remaining between them. Germline CDR1 LNHNV, CDR2 YYDKDF (reference sequence). CDR3 loop: CATSRSAQETQYF. The CDR3 region has the DNA TGTGCCACCAGCAGATCCGCGCAAGAGACCCAGTACTTC.

The chain carries TRBV6-5 and TRBJ2-7; 9 bases line up with TRBD1. CDR3 length: 14 residues. V dropped 1 base and J dropped 3; count of bases not matched to a gene: 1. CDR1 and CDR2 (germline): MNHEY, SVGAGI. In DNA form, the CDR3 reads TGTGCCAGCAGTTACTTGGGACAGGGCTACGAGCAGTACTTC. It encodes CASSYLGQGYEQYF.

The V call is TRBV19, the J call TRBJ2-5; no firm D call. This CDR3 is built from 14 residues. V was trimmed by 1 base and J by 7 bases, leaving 13 bases between them. The germline gives CDR1 LNHDA, CDR2 SQIVND (reference sequence). The CDR3 bases are TGTGCCAGTAGTATAGGGGTCGAGGATTTGACCCAGTACTTC. Translation gives CASSIGVEDLTQYF.

The V gene is TRBV28, the J gene TRBJ2-7; tentative D call: TRBD1 (5 bases). This CDR3 comprises 14 residues. Germline V gene sequence: CDR1 MDHEN, CDR2 SYDVKM. Trimming removed 7 bases from V and 3 bases from J, with 16 bases in between. The CDR3: CASTQRAQGYEQYF. CDR3 nucleotides: TGTGCCAGCACTCAAAGGGCCCAGGGCTACGAGCAGTACTTC.

The rearrangement joins TRBV5-6 to TRBJ2-5; no definite D call. The DNA end favors TRBJ2-7, so the J call may be wrong. This CDR3 contains 14 residues. Germline assignment: CDR1 SGHDT and CDR2 YYEEEE. CDR3 nucleotide sequence: TGTGCCAGCAGCTTGGTGCTAGAGACCTACGAGCAGTACTTC. As protein: CASSLVLETYEQYF.

The CDR3 coding sequence is TGCGCCAGCAGCCAAGATCGAACAGACGACTACGAGCAGTACTTC. Translating gives CASSQDRTDDYEQYF. J is TRBJ2-7 and V is TRBV4-3; D unclear. Germline loops: CDR1 LGHNA, CDR2 YSLEER. V was shortened by 0 bases and J by 3 bases, with 12 bases between the two germline ends. This CDR3 is built from 15 residues.

This clone has a single count. The chain uses TRBV5-1 and TRBJ2-1; D is perhaps TRBD2 (7 bases). V lost 6 bases to trimming and J lost 0 bases, with 16 bases between them. Germline V gene lookup returns CDR1 SGHRS and CDR2 YFSETQ. CDR3 length equals 16 residues. The CDR3 sequence is CASKQRGGFSYNEQFF. The CDR3 bases are TGCGCCAGCAAACAAAGGGGGGGTTTCTCCTACAATGAGCAGTTCTTC.

The chain joins TRBV19 to TRBJ2-5, with a tentative D call TRBD2 (6 bases). Looked up from germline, CDR1 is LNHDA and CDR2 is SQIVND (reference sequence). The CDR3 is 13 amino acids. V dropped 2 bases and J dropped 5 bases, with 9 bases sitting between them. In DNA form, the CDR3 reads TGTGCCAGTAGTATACGGGGGAGGGAGACCCAGTACTTC. It specifies CASSIRGRETQYF.

The gene calls are TRBV6-1 and TRBJ2-3, with TRBD2 identical over 10 bases. The J segment lost 6 bases and the V segment lost 2 bases, leaving 14 bases of the junction unmatched. CDR3 length: 18 amino acids. Per the germline V gene, CDR1 is MNHNS and CDR2 is SASEGT. CDR3 DNA sequence: TGTGCCAGCAGTGAATACCTAGCGGGAGCGGGGGTGAGGGATACGCAGTATTTT. This sequence encodes CASSEYLAGAGVRDTQYF.

The chain is built from TRBV19 and TRBJ1-2, with a weak D call TRBD1 (6 bases). This CDR3 is 19 amino acids long. The ends were cut back, 3 bases at V and 1 base at J, with 24 bases in the middle. Germline CDR1 is LNHDA and CDR2 is SQIVND (reference sequence). CDR3 nucleotides: TGTGCCAGTAGTATGGGCAGGGGTAAGGCCTGGGGGCTTAACTATGGCTACACCTTC. Its translation: CASSMGRGKAWGLNYGYTF.

The rearrangement uses TRBV11-2 and TRBJ2-7; 11 bases line up with TRBD2. The germline CDR1 and CDR2 sequences are SGHAT and FQNNGV. Trimming removed 5 bases from V and 4 bases from J; junction bases left unmatched: 4. The CDR3 totals 14 residues. Written as DNA, the CDR3 is TGTGCCAGCAGCAAAAGGACTAGCGGGTACGAGCAGTACTTC. It yields the protein CASSKRTSGYEQYF. Filled out from reference TRBV11-2 and TRBJ2-7, the complete variable domain reads EAGVAQSPRYKIIEKRQSVAFWCNPISGHATLYWYQQILGQGPKLLIQFQNNGVVDDSQLPKDRFSAERLKGVDSTLKIQPAKLEDSAVYLCASSKRTSGYEQYFGPGTRLTVT.